This T cell receptor (beta chain) appears in the sequencing data of a study of neoadjuvant anti-PD-1 for oral cavity cancer. Study-wide background: Nivolumab at 3 mg/kg was mostly given biweekly, three to four doses, pre-surgery.

Study-level results: Pretreatment Treg/Th17 ratio correlated inversely with post-treatment tumor clonality. Only three patients per response group were TCR-analyzed; validation needed.

Using immunoSEQ multiplex PCR, the repertoire was profiled, and TCRdb retains in-frame clones only, with some absent. This sample has over 11,000 clones, with approximately 70% found just once. In the case of this clone: Its antigen is unidentified.

Time point noted: after neoadjuvant nivolumab, at surgical resection. The V and J ends lost 5 bases and 8 bases respectively, with 16 bases between them. CDR1 and CDR2 from the germline V gene are LNHDA and SQIVND (reference sequence). The CDR3 is made up of 14 amino acids. The rearrangement links TRBV19 to TRBJ2-1; TRBD2 might be the D (6 bases). The clonotype was recovered from a person between 40 and 80 years old with oral cavity squamous cell carcinoma. The specimen comprised PBMCs, sampled after nivolumab (anti-PD-1) treatment. The CDR3 DNA is TGTGCCAGTAGTTGGGGAAGGGAGGCTGATGAGCAGTTCTTC. Translating gives CASSWGREADEQFF. Drawing the rest from reference TRBV19 and TRBJ2-1, the complete variable domain is DGGITQSPKYLFRKEGQNVTLSCEQNLNHDAMYWYRQDPGQGLRLIYYSQIVNDFQKGDIAEGYSVSREKKESFPLTVTSAQKNPTAFYLCASSWGREADEQFFGPGTRLTVL.